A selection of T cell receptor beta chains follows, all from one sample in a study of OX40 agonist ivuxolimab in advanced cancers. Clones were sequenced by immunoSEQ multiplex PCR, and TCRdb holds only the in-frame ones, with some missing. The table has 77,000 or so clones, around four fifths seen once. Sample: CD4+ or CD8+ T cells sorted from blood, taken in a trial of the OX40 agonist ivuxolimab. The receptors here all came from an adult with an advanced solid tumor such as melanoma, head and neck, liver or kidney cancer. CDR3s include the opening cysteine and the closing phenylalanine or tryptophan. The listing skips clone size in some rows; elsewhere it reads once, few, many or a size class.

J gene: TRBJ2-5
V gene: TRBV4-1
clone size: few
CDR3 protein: CASSRFQLGATQYF

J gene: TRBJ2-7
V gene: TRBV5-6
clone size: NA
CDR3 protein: CASSLVDRVGREQYF

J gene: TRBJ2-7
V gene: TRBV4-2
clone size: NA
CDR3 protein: CASSQPGLAGEDEQYF

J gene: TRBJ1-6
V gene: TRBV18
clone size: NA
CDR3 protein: CASSPRTADSPLHF

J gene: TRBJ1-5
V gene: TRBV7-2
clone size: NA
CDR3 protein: CASSSRRQNSNQPQHF

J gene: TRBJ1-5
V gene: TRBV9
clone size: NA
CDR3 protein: CASNRDGNQPQHF

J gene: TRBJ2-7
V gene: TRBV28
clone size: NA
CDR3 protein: CASSLWLLEQYF

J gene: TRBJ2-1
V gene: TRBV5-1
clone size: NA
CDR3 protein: CASSFSGAGVGNEQFF

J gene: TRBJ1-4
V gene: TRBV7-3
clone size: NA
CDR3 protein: CASSPGAGEKLFF

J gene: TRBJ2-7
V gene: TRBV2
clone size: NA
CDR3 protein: CASTGAISYEQYF